The rows below give T cell receptor beta chains drawn from one sample of a study of cytomegalovirus exposure and HLA in healthy donors. Assay: immunoSEQ multiplex PCR; the TCRdb copy retains only in-frame clones and omits some. The sample carries about 180,000 clones, approximately 80% recorded once. Sequencing was performed on PBMCs. These receptors came from a man aged 18 to 30 in good health and CMV-seronegative. Both conserved end residues are part of each CDR3. D genes are given only for firm matches. Only part of the rows carry a size: once, few, many, or a class if the clone is expanded.

TRBJ2-7	-	-	TRBV5-7	CASSWGGQVSYEQYF
TRBJ1-5	-	-	TRBV28	CASTQADGQPQHF
TRBJ2-5	-	TRBD2	TRBV5-4	CASSEAGVETQYF
TRBJ2-7	-	-	TRBV6-1	CASSEELGAYEQYF
TRBJ1-4	-	-	TRBV2	CASRAVLEKLFF
TRBJ1-2	-	TRBD1	TRBV6-6	CASSGGQGSGYTF
TRBJ2-3	-	-	TRBV9	CASSVAPQEHRTDTQYF
TRBJ1-2	-	-	TRBV4-1	CASSQEGIRVEDGYTF
TRBJ1-5	-	-	TRBV5-1	CASSLEGGQPQHF
TRBJ1-5	-	TRBD1	TRBV6-6	CASTSSDRINQPQHF
TRBJ1-1	-	-	TRBV5-1	CASSEQGWSTEAFF
TRBJ2-1	-	-	TRBV9	CASSVGLASNEQFF
TRBJ2-5	-	-	TRBV29-1	CSAYQETQYF
TRBJ2-2	-	TRBD2	TRBV5-1	CASSMQPGLANTGELFF
TRBJ2-2	-	-	TRBV27	CASSPPAGELFF
TRBJ1-3	-	-	TRBV5-1	CASSLVGAGNTIYF
TRBJ2-6	-	TRBD1	TRBV29-1	CSVGPRGRGTLSGANVLTF
TRBJ2-1	few	TRBD2	TRBV19	CASSSTTGGRDNEQFF
TRBJ1-2	-	-	TRBV20-1	CSASVLYGYTF
TRBJ1-1	-	TRBD1	TRBV5-6	CASTTTGGTEAFF
TRBJ1-6	few	-	TRBV6-5	CASSYVVEGSPLHF
TRBJ2-3	-	TRBD1	TRBV28	CASSFWGQGDLGEDTQYF
TRBJ1-3	-	-	TRBV5-1	CASSPLQSSGNTIYF
TRBJ2-5	-	TRBD1	TRBV25-1	CASSESTGGTETQYF
TRBJ2-3	-	TRBD2	TRBV6-5	CASSYSGTTSDTQYF
TRBJ1-5	-	TRBD1	TRBV27	CASGQGAANQPQHF
TRBJ1-3	-	-	TRBV6-5	CASSYGGGNTIYF
TRBJ2-1	-	-	TRBV5-1	CASSPGDTRSYNEQFF
TRBJ1-5	-	-	TRBV6-1	CASSEGESGQPQHF
TRBJ2-3	-	TRBD2	TRBV30	CAWSLLSGKTDTQYF
TRBJ1-1	-	-	TRBV6-5	CASSYTPGTNTEAFF
TRBJ1-2	-	TRBD1	TRBV28	CASTLDRGGNYGYTF
TRBJ2-5	-	-	TRBV30	CASGGGVQETQYF
TRBJ1-1	-	-	TRBV6-6	CASSYGGKNTEAFF
TRBJ2-7	-	-	TRBV7-3	CASSNKRDWGREQYF